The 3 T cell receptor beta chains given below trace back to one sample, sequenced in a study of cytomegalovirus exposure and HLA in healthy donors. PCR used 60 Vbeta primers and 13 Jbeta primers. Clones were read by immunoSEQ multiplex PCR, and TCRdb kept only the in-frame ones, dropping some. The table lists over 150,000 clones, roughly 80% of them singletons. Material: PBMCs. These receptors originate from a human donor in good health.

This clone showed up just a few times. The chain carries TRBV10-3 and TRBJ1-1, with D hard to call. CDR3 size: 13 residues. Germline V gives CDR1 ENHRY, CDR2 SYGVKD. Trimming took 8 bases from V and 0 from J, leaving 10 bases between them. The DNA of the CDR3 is TGTGCCATCTCCACAACGTTGAACACTGAAGCTTTCTTT. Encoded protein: CAISTTLNTEAFF.

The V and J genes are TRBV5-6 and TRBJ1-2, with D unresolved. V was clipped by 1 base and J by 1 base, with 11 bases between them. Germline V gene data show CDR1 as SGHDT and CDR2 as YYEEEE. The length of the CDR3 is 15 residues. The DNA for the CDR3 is TGTGCCAGCAGCTTGCGGTTTAGTTTTAACTATGGCTACACCTTC. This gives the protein CASSLRFSFNYGYTF.

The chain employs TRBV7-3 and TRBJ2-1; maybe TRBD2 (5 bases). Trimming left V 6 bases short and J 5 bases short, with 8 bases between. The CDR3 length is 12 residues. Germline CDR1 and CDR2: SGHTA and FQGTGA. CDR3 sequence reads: CASSQTNNEQFF. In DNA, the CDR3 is TGTGCCAGCAGTCAGACTAACAATGAGCAGTTCTTC.